This TCR beta chain was obtained from a study of PD-1 blockade in mismatch repair-deficient tumors. Study in general: Enrolled about 2013-2016, patients had progressing, pretreated mismatch repair-deficient cancers of about a dozen types.

Study-wide results and limits: After pembrolizumab, tumor-resident clones rose rapidly, then generally contracted before radiologic responses.

TCR sequencing covered a few patients who responded to pembrolizumab. A note on this clone: Its specificity is unknown.

CDR3 length: 16 residues. The germline V gene encodes CDR1 MNHEY and CDR2 SMNVEV (reference sequence). Germline trimming cut 2 bases from V and 8 bases from J; bases unmatched to any gene: 10. TCRdb keeps only in-frame clones here, not all; method: immunoSEQ multiplex PCR. The data hold about 14,000 clones, with roughly 84% observed a single time. The input for sequencing was PBMCs, taken less than 15 weeks after starting pembrolizumab. The chain uses TRBV27 and TRBJ2-3, with 10 positions matching TRBD2. The source of this sequence is an adult with mismatch repair-deficient cancer. As DNA, the CDR3 is TGTGCCAGCAGTTTACTTACTAGCGGGACGCAAGTTACGCAGTATTTT. Amino acids: CASSLLTSGTQVTQYF.